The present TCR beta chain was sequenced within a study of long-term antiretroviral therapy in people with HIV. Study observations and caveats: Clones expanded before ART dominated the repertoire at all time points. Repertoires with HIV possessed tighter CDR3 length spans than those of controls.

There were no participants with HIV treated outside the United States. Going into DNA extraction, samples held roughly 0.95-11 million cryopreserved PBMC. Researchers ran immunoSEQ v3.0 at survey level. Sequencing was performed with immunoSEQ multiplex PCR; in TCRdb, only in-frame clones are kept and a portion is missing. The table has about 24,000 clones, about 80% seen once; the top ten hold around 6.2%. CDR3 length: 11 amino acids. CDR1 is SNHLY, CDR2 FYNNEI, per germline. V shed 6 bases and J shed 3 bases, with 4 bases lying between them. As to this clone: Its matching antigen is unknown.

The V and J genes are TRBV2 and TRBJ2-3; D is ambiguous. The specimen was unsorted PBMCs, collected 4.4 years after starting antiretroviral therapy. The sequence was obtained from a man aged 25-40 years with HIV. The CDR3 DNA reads TGTGCCAGCAGAACAACAGATACGCAGTATTTT. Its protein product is CASRTTDTQYF.